This is a list of T cell receptor beta chains from one sample in a study of blood T cell repertoires in COVID-19. Sequencing was performed with immunoSEQ multiplex PCR; in TCRdb, only in-frame clones are kept and a portion is missing. Counted here are about 430,000 clones, 85% to 90% occurring once; the ten biggest clones make up 0.95% to 1.3%. Sequences were obtained from PBMCs or T cells enriched from blood (not recorded which). Receptors were obtained from a man aged 25-45 years who had recovered from COVID-19. CDR3s include the opening cysteine and the closing phenylalanine or tryptophan. A D gene is named only where the DNA matches it firmly. Only some rows state a clone size, as once, few, many or a class for expanded clones.

d_call	v_call	clone_size	j_call	cdr3_aa	cdr3_nt
.	TRBV19	once	TRBJ2-1	CASSRAQSGPPYNEQFF	TGTGCCAGTAGTAGGGCCCAAAGCGGGCCACCTTACAATGAGCAGTTCTTC
.	TRBV28	.	TRBJ1-5	CASSEPGGNQPQHF	TGTGCCAGCAGCGAACCGGGGGGGAATCAGCCCCAGCATTTT
.	TRBV19	.	TRBJ2-1	CASSIVRVYYNEQFF	TGTGCCAGTAGTATAGTACGGGTTTACTACAATGAGCAGTTCTTC
.	TRBV29-1	.	TRBJ1-1	CSVERGLQNTEAFF	TGCAGCGTTGAAAGGGGTCTCCAAAACACTGAAGCTTTCTTT
.	TRBV3-1/TRBV3-2	.	TRBJ1-6	CASSQWSSGPSPLHF	TGTGCCAGCAGCCAATGGTCGTCGGGTCCTTCACCCCTCCACTTT
.	TRBV29-1	.	TRBJ1-3	CSVGGSPGNTIYF	TGCAGCGTTGGAGGATCTCCTGGAAACACCATATATTTT
.	TRBV2	.	TRBJ1-6	CASSFTGRNIPSPLHF	TGTGCCAGCAGTTTCACCGGGAGAAACATTCCTTCACCCCTCCACTTT
TRBD2	TRBV5-1	.	TRBJ2-3	CASSSREAYTDTQYF	TGCGCCAGCAGCTCGCGGGAGGCCTACACAGATACGCAGTATTTT
.	TRBV27	.	TRBJ1-6	CASSLRESSYNSPLHF	TGTGCCAGCAGTTTGAGGGAAAGCTCCTATAATTCACCCCTCCACTTT
TRBD1	TRBV5-5	.	TRBJ2-3	CASSSRQGVFSTDTQYF	TGTGCCAGCAGCTCGAGACAGGGAGTTTTCAGCACAGATACGCAGTATTTT
.	TRBV12-5	.	TRBJ1-5	CASGLAAGRYQPQHF	TGTGCTAGTGGTTTGGCGGCAGGAAGGTATCAGCCCCAGCATTTT
TRBD1	TRBV9	.	TRBJ1-6	CASSHGQGNNSPLHF	TGTGCCAGCAGCCACGGACAGGGAAATAATTCACCCCTCCACTTT
TRBD1	TRBV2	.	TRBJ1-5	CASSATGGFNQPQHF	TGTGCCAGCAGTGCGACAGGGGGCTTCAATCAGCCCCAGCATTTT
.	TRBV7-2	.	TRBJ2-7	CASSPSGGSGEQYF	TGTGCCAGCAGCCCTAGTGGGGGGTCGGGCGAGCAGTACTTC
.	TRBV11-2	.	TRBJ2-1	CASSLVPEKNQRRNEQFF	TGTGCCAGCAGCTTAGTCCCAGAAAAGAACCAGAGGCGCAATGAGCAGTTCTTC
.	TRBV2	few	TRBJ2-7	CASIRAGYEQYF	TGTGCCAGCATAAGGGCGGGGTACGAGCAGTACTTC
.	TRBV5-4	once	TRBJ2-2	CASSLSGQGITGELFF	TGTGCCAGCAGCTTATCTGGCCAGGGGATCACCGGGGAGCTGTTTTTT
.	TRBV6-5	.	TRBJ2-7	CASSYSSSSGYEQYF	TGTGCCAGCAGTTACTCGAGTAGTTCGGGTTACGAGCAGTACTTC
TRBD1	TRBV18	.	TRBJ1-6	CASSPGDRLRSPLHF	TGTGCCAGCTCACCAGGGGACAGGTTGCGGTCACCCCTCCACTTT
.	TRBV9	few	TRBJ1-6	CASSQGTFGVSPLHF	TGTGCCAGCAGCCAGGGGACATTTGGGGTATCACCCCTCCACTTT
.	TRBV12-5	.	TRBJ2-5	CASGWDLRGETQYF	TGTGCTAGTGGTTGGGATCTAAGGGGTGAGACCCAGTACTTC
.	TRBV19	.	TRBJ2-1	CASSIGNAPGIEQFF	TGTGCCAGTAGTATAGGAAACGCCCCGGGAATTGAGCAGTTCTTC
.	TRBV28	few	TRBJ1-2	CASSSPSYGYTF	TGTGCCAGCAGTTCTCCCTCTTATGGCTACACCTTC
TRBD2	TRBV5-4	.	TRBJ2-2	CASSLVGGDTGELFF	TGTGCCAGCAGCTTGGTGGGAGGGGATACCGGGGAGCTGTTTTTT
TRBD1	TRBV3-1/TRBV3-2	.	TRBJ1-5	CASSRGTVNQPQHF	TGTGCCAGCAGCCGGGGGACAGTGAATCAGCCCCAGCATTTT
TRBD2	TRBV19	.	TRBJ2-1	CASSITSGIYNEQFF	TGTGCCAGTAGTATCACTAGCGGAATCTACAATGAGCAGTTCTTC
.	TRBV7-9	.	TRBJ1-1	CASSLGEREAFF	TGTGCCAGCAGCTTAGGTGAGAGAGAAGCTTTCTTT
TRBD1	TRBV28	.	TRBJ1-4	CASSSRMTTGGDEKLFF	TGTGCCAGCAGTTCCCGGATGACGACAGGGGGCGATGAAAAACTGTTTTTT
TRBD1	TRBV5-1	.	TRBJ2-7	CASSAPGQGINEQYF	TGCGCCAGCAGCGCCCCGGGACAGGGAATCAACGAGCAGTACTTC
.	TRBV29-1	.	TRBJ1-1	CSVTSGGEAFF	TGCAGCGTGACCTCTGGGGGGGAAGCTTTCTTT
.	TRBV3-1/TRBV3-2	.	TRBJ2-7	CASSQPMDHEGGEQYF	TGTGCCAGCAGCCAACCGATGGACCACGAGGGTGGGGAGCAGTACTTC
.	TRBV19	.	TRBJ1-1	CASSIPLGTKETEAFF	TGTGCCAGTAGTATACCCCTCGGGACAAAGGAGACTGAAGCTTTCTTT
.	TRBV21-1	.	TRBJ2-1	CASSKNRLNNEQFF	TGTGCCAGCAGCAAAAACAGGCTTAACAATGAGCAGTTCTTC
.	TRBV11-2	once	TRBJ1-4	CASSSAGVSEKLFF	TGTGCCAGCAGCTCCGCAGGGGTTAGTGAAAAACTGTTTTTT
.	TRBV5-8	.	TRBJ1-5	CASSMGRREPQHF	TGTGCCAGCAGCATGGGTCGTCGGGAGCCCCAGCATTTT
TRBD2	TRBV16	.	TRBJ2-1	CASSRATSGKWFF	TGTGCCAGCAGCCGGGCTACTAGCGGGAAGTGGTTCTTC
.	TRBV27	.	TRBJ1-2	CASSFSGFYGYTF	TGTGCCAGCAGTTTCTCAGGGTTCTATGGCTACACCTTC
.	TRBV24-1	few	TRBJ2-5	CATSDSWAETQYF	TGTGCCACCAGTGATTCATGGGCAGAGACCCAGTACTTC
TRBD1	TRBV5-1	.	TRBJ1-5	CASSMGGTGNQPQHF	TGCGCCAGCTCAATGGGGGGGACAGGAAATCAGCCCCAGCATTTT
.	TRBV7-8	.	TRBJ2-7	CASSLEGVGSYEQYF	TGTGCCAGCAGCTTAGAGGGGGTGGGGTCCTACGAGCAGTACTTC
TRBD2	TRBV5-1	.	TRBJ2-2	CASGGSLAGLTGELFF	TGCGCCAGCGGGGGGAGTTTAGCGGGACTCACCGGGGAGCTGTTTTTT
TRBD1	TRBV6-1	.	TRBJ2-7	CASSRTGGFNEQYF	TGTGCCAGCAGCCGGACAGGGGGTTTCAACGAGCAGTACTTC
TRBD1	TRBV27	.	TRBJ2-5	CASSPQGTQETQYF	TGTGCCAGCAGTCCACAGGGGACCCAAGAGACCCAGTACTTC
.	TRBV7-2	.	TRBJ2-5	CASSRSERETQYF	TGTGCCAGCAGTCGTAGCGAGAGAGAGACCCAGTACTTC
TRBD1	TRBV7-9	.	TRBJ1-1	CASSLTGDTEAFF	TGTGCCAGCAGCTTAACAGGGGACACTGAAGCTTTCTTT
.	TRBV5-1	.	TRBJ2-6	CASSLVGEAGANVLTF	TGCGCCAGCAGCTTGGTGGGGGAGGCTGGGGCCAACGTCCTGACTTTC
TRBD1	TRBV7-8	.	TRBJ1-1	CASSWGQLNTEAFF	TGTGCCAGCAGCTGGGGACAGTTGAACACTGAAGCTTTCTTT
.	TRBV29-1	.	TRBJ2-7	CSVQTTYEQYF	TGCAGCGTCCAAACAACCTACGAGCAGTACTTC
.	TRBV12-5	.	TRBJ2-1	CASGLIWETLTYNEQFF	TGTGCTAGTGGTTTGATTTGGGAGACCCTAACCTACAATGAGCAGTTCTTC
TRBD2	TRBV28	.	TRBJ2-5	CASSLGGTSGRRWYF	TGTGCCAGCAGTTTAGGGGGGACTAGCGGGAGGAGGTGGTACTTC
.	TRBV5-1	few	TRBJ1-4	CASRFSGGGSNEKLFF	TGCGCCAGCAGATTCTCTGGTGGAGGATCTAATGAAAAACTGTTTTTT
TRBD1	TRBV10-3	.	TRBJ1-5	CAIGQGDIGNQPQHF	TGTGCCATCGGACAGGGGGATATTGGCAATCAGCCCCAGCATTTT
.	TRBV19	.	TRBJ1-5	CASSGKGPQPQHF	TGTGCCAGTAGCGGTAAGGGGCCTCAGCCCCAGCATTTT
.	TRBV28	.	TRBJ2-2	CASSRFSGSKRELFF	TGTGCCAGCAGCCGATTCTCGGGATCGAAAAGGGAGCTGTTTTTT
TRBD2	TRBV7-9	.	TRBJ2-2	CASSLPGGDTGELFF	TGTGCCAGCAGCTTACCCGGGGGGGACACCGGGGAGCTGTTTTTT
TRBD1	TRBV6-5	.	TRBJ2-2	CAIKRGTGNTGELFF	TGTGCCATCAAAAGGGGGACAGGGAACACCGGGGAGCTGTTTTTT
.	TRBV20-1	once	TRBJ2-7	CSATSSYEQYF	TGCAGTGCCACTAGCTCCTACGAGCAGTACTTC
.	TRBV3-1/TRBV3-2	.	TRBJ1-2	CASSQAGMGGYTF	TGTGCCAGCAGCCAGGCGGGGATGGGTGGCTACACCTTC
.	TRBV5-4	few	TRBJ2-1	CASSFPGLFNEQFF	TGTGCCAGCAGCTTCCCGGGACTTTTCAATGAGCAGTTCTTC
TRBD1	TRBV27	.	TRBJ1-5	CASSHGQGDQPQHF	TGTGCCAGCAGTCACGGACAGGGGGATCAGCCCCAGCATTTT